Listed below are T cell receptor beta chains from one sample, sequenced in a study of glioma-infiltrating T cells after dendritic cell vaccination. Clones were sequenced by immunoSEQ multiplex PCR, and TCRdb holds only the in-frame ones, with some missing. The sample shows about 73,000 clones, roughly 80% of them seen only once. The sequences come from blood, collected before dendritic cell vaccination. The receptors shown here come from a human donor with glioblastoma. Both conserved end residues are part of each CDR3. The order of the fields is J gene, D gene, clone size, V gene, CDR3 DNA, CDR3 protein. A D gene is named only where the DNA matches it firmly. Size tells how often a clone was seen (once, few, many) or the class of an expanded clone, and some rows leave it out.

TRBJ2-3,.,.,TRBV27,TGTGCCAGCAAGCACCGGAGCGGAGCCAGCACAGATACGCAGTATTTT,CASKHRSGASTDTQYF
TRBJ2-5,TRBD2,.,TRBV18,TGTGCCAGCTCACTGCCGGGACTAAGAGAGACCCAGTACTTC,CASSLPGLRETQYF
TRBJ2-2,.,.,TRBV5-1,TGCGCCAGCAGCTTGCAGACATCCAACACCGGGGAGCTGTTTTTT,CASSLQTSNTGELFF
TRBJ1-6,.,.,TRBV6-5,TGTGCCAGCAGTTCCCCAACAGGGTGGGCACCCCTCCACTTT,CASSSPTGWAPLHF
TRBJ1-1,.,.,TRBV11-3,TGTGCCAGCAGCCTAGCTTATGGGAGAGAAGCTTTCTTT,CASSLAYGREAFF
TRBJ1-1,TRBD1,.,TRBV4-2,TGTGCCAGCACCAAAGGGGGGACAGGGGACACTGAAGCTTTCTTT,CASTKGGTGDTEAFF
TRBJ2-1,TRBD1,once,TRBV2,TGTGCCAGCAACCGGGACAGGAACAATGAGCAGTTCTTC,CASNRDRNNEQFF
TRBJ1-5,.,.,TRBV12-2,TGTGCAAGTCGCAGGAACAGGTTACCCAATCAGCCCCAGCATTTT,CASRRNRLPNQPQHF
TRBJ1-3,.,.,TRBV2,TGTGCCAGCAGTGAAGGGGCAGCTTCGAGCTCTGGAAACACCATATATTTT,CASSEGAASSSGNTIYF
TRBJ2-6,.,.,TRBV2,TGTGCCAGCAGTGCACAGCCCATCGGGGCCAACGTCCTGACTTTC,CASSAQPIGANVLTF
TRBJ1-4,.,.,TRBV19,TGTGCCAGTAGCGTCACTAATGAAAAACTGTTTTTT,CASSVTNEKLFF
TRBJ2-3,TRBD2,.,TRBV29-1,TGCAGCGCTCAAGCGGGAGGCCACACAGATACGCAGTATTTT,CSAQAGGHTDTQYF
TRBJ1-3,.,.,TRBV28,TGTGCCAGCAGTCAACAGGGATCTGGAAACACCATATATTTT,CASSQQGSGNTIYF
TRBJ2-3,.,.,TRBV5-1,TGCGCCAGCAGCTGGGGGTCAGGGGCGAGCACAGATACGCAGTATTTT,CASSWGSGASTDTQYF
TRBJ2-3,TRBD1,.,TRBV28,TGTGCCAGCACCCTATCCGGGACAGGCACAGATACGCAGTATTTT,CASTLSGTGTDTQYF
TRBJ1-2,TRBD1,.,TRBV27,TGTGCCAGCAGTTTAGTGGACAGGGGTCTGCGTGGCTACACCTTC,CASSLVDRGLRGYTF
TRBJ1-4,.,.,TRBV5-8,TGTGCCAGCAGATGGATCAGGGTCAGCAAGGAAAAACTGTTTTTT,CASRWIRVSKEKLFF
TRBJ1-2,.,.,TRBV28,TGTGCCAGCAGTCGGACAACCCACTATGGCTACACCTTC,CASSRTTHYGYTF
TRBJ2-2,TRBD1,.,TRBV5-1,TGCGCCAGCAGCTTCCCGAGATTCCCTCGACCGGGGACAGGGTACGGCGGGGAGCTGTTTTTT,CASSFPRFPRPGTGYGGELFF
TRBJ1-1,.,.,TRBV6-4,TGTGCCAGCAGTGACCAAATGAACACTGAAGCTTTCTTT,CASSDQMNTEAFF
TRBJ2-3,TRBD2,.,TRBV5-1,TGCGCCAGCAGCTTGGTGGCTAGCGGGAGTGGAACAGATACGCAGTATTTT,CASSLVASGSGTDTQYF
TRBJ1-1,.,once,TRBV6-5,TGTGCCAGCAGTTACGGGGGGTCGGACACTGAAGCTTTCTTT,CASSYGGSDTEAFF
TRBJ1-5,.,.,TRBV10-1,TGCGCCAGCAGTGCCTCAGGGAAGCAGCCCCAGCATTTT,CASSASGKQPQHF
TRBJ2-5,.,.,TRBV30,TGTGCCTGGAGTGTAGCCCGACATGATGGGGAGACCCAGTACTTC,CAWSVARHDGETQYF
TRBJ2-5,TRBD1,.,TRBV2,TGTGCCAGCAGTGAAAGATTGTATAGGGACAGGGGGAGAGAGACCCAGTACTTC,CASSERLYRDRGRETQYF
TRBJ1-1,TRBD1,few,TRBV6-1,TGTGCCAGCAGTACACAGGGGCCACACACTGAAGCTTTCTTT,CASSTQGPHTEAFF
TRBJ2-1,.,.,TRBV5-6,TGTGCCAGCAGCTTCTCGTCGGGCAGGGGCTCCTACAATGAGCAGTTCTTC,CASSFSSGRGSYNEQFF
TRBJ2-7,TRBD1,.,TRBV18,TGTGCCAGCTCACCTGGACAGGGGAGTGAGCAGTACTTC,CASSPGQGSEQYF
TRBJ2-7,.,.,TRBV6-5,TGTGCCAGCAGTTACTCTGGGCGAGTCCCCTACGAGCAGTACTTC,CASSYSGRVPYEQYF
TRBJ2-1,TRBD2,.,TRBV19,TGTGCCAGTAGTTCGCAAGCGGGAGGGATAGACAATGAGCAGTTCTTC,CASSSQAGGIDNEQFF
TRBJ2-5,TRBD2,.,TRBV14,TGTGCCAGCAGCCGGACTAGCGGAAGATTTCTAGAGACCCAGTACTTC,CASSRTSGRFLETQYF
TRBJ2-7,.,once,TRBV28,TGTGCCAGCAGTTTGAGAGGATTCTCCTACGAGCAGTACTTC,CASSLRGFSYEQYF
TRBJ2-2,.,.,TRBV6-4,TGTGCCAGCAGTGTTGAGGGTAAAGTCACCGGGGAGCTGTTTTTT,CASSVEGKVTGELFF
TRBJ2-2,.,.,TRBV14,TGTGCCAGCAGCCAGATGGCGGGTTTCACCGGGGAGCTGTTTTTT,CASSQMAGFTGELFF
TRBJ1-5,.,.,TRBV27,TGTGCCACCGGCGGTCAGAGCAATCAGCCCCAGCATTTT,CATGGQSNQPQHF
TRBJ2-1,.,.,TRBV14,TGTGCCAGCAGCCCGCTAGCGACCTACAATGAGCAGTTCTTC,CASSPLATYNEQFF
TRBJ2-7,.,once,TRBV18,TGTGCCAGCTCACAAGACAGATCCTACGAGCAGTACTTC,CASSQDRSYEQYF
TRBJ2-6,.,.,TRBV15,TGTGCCACCAGCGCTGGGGGGAGCGCGGCCAACGTCCTGACTTTC,CATSAGGSAANVLTF
TRBJ1-3,.,.,TRBV6-1,TGTGCCAGCAGGGAGTCGGGACTGAGGCTCGCCATATATTTT,CASRESGLRLAIYF
TRBJ2-7,.,.,TRBV6-1,TGTGCCAGCAGTGACCCCAGATCCTACGAGCAGTACTTC,CASSDPRSYEQYF
TRBJ1-6,TRBD1,.,TRBV5-1,TGCGCCAGCAGCCCGGGACAGGGGGTGAGCTCCTATAATTCACCCCTCCACTTT,CASSPGQGVSSYNSPLHF
TRBJ1-1,.,many,TRBV7-9,TGTGCCAGCGGCACAGGCATTCACACTGAAGCTTTCTTT,CASGTGIHTEAFF
TRBJ1-6,TRBD1,few,TRBV10-3,TGTGCCATCAGTGAGTCGACAGGGGGATTGTATAATTCACCCCTCCACTTT,CAISESTGGLYNSPLHF
TRBJ2-7,TRBD1,.,TRBV4-1,TGCGCCAGCAGCCAAGAATTGACAGGGGTCTACGAGCAGTACTTC,CASSQELTGVYEQYF
TRBJ1-2,.,.,TRBV6-1,TGTGCCAGCAAGACACCTGAAAATGGCTACACCTTC,CASKTPENGYTF
TRBJ2-5,TRBD1,.,TRBV9,TGTGCCAGCAGCGTCTCACAGGGGACGGAGACCCAGTACTTC,CASSVSQGTETQYF
TRBJ2-1,TRBD2,.,TRBV19,TGTGCGAGTAGTACCCCCCCTCCGCCTATAGCGGGCTCGGCTTTCCATGAGCAGTTCTTC,CASSTPPPPIAGSAFHEQFF
TRBJ2-7,.,.,TRBV2,TGTGCCAGCAGCGGGGTACTCTCCTACGAGCAGTACTTC,CASSGVLSYEQYF
TRBJ2-5,TRBD2,once,TRBV5-1,TGCGCCAGCAGCTTGAGAGCGGGGGCCCAAGAGACCCAGTACTTC,CASSLRAGAQETQYF
TRBJ2-7,TRBD1,.,TRBV5-4,TGTGCCAGCAGCCGAACCACAGGGGGCGACTACGAGCAGTACTTC,CASSRTTGGDYEQYF
TRBJ1-4,.,few,TRBV2,TGTGCCAGATCCGACAGCACTAATGAAAAACTGTTTTTT,CARSDSTNEKLFF
TRBJ1-5,.,.,TRBV10-3,TGTGCCATCAGTCGGGACAAATATAGCAATCAGCCCCAGCATTTT,CAISRDKYSNQPQHF
TRBJ1-2,.,.,TRBV19,TGTGCCAGTAGTATACAGGGTGATGGCTACACCTTC,CASSIQGDGYTF
TRBJ2-1,.,.,TRBV29-1,TGCAGCCTGGGACTGACAGGGTACCCCTACAATGAGCAGTTCTTC,CSLGLTGYPYNEQFF